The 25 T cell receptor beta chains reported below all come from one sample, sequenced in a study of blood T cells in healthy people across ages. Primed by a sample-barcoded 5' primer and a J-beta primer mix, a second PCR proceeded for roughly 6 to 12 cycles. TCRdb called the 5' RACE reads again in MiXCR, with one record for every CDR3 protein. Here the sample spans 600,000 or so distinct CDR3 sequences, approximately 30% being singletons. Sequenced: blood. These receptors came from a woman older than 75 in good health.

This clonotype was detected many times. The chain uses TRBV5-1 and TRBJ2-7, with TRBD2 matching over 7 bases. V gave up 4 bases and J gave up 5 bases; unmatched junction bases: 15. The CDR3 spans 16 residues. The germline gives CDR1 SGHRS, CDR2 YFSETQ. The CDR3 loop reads CASSPSSFGRADEQYF. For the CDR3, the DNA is TGCGCCAGCAGCCCTTCGTCGTTTGGGAGGGCGGACGAGCAGTACTTC.

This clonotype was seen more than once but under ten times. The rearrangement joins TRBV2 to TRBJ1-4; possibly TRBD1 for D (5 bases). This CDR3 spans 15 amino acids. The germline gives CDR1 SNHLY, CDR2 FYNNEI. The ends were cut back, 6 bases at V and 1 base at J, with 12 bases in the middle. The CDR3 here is CASRQGLGTNEKLFF. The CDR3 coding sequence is TGTGCCAGCAGGCAGGGTCTGGGAACTAATGAAAAACTGTTTTTT. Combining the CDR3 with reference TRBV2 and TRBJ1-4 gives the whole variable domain EPEVTQTPSHQVTQMGQEVILRCVPISNHLYFYWYRQILGQKVEFLVSFYNNEISEKSEIFDDQFSVERPDGSNFTLKIRSTKLEDSAMYFCASRQGLGTNEKLFFGSGTQLSVL.

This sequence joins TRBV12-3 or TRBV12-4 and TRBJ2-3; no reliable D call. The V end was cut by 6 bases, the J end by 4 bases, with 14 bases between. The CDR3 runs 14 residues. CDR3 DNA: TGTGCCAGCAGACCGACACAGTTAGCAGATACGCAGTATTTT. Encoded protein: CASRPTQLADTQYF.

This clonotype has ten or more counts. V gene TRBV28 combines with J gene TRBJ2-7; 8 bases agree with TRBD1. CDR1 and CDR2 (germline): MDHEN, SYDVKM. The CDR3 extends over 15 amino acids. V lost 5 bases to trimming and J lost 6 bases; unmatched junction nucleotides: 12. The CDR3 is CASSPARQGTSEQYF. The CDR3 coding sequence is TGTGCCAGCAGTCCTGCCCGACAGGGGACCTCCGAGCAGTACTTC.

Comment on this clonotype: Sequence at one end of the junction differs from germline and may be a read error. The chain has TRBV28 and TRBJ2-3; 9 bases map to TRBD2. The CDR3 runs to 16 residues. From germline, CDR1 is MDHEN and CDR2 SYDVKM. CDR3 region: CASSLSRGGLADTRYF. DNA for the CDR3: TGTGCCAGCAGTTTATCGCGGGGGGGCCTTGCAGATACGCGGTATTTT.

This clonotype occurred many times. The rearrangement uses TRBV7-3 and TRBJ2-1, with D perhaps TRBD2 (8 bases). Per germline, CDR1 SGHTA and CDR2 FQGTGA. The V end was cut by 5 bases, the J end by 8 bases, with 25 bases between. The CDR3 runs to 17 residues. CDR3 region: CASSLTRRGTSLDEQFF. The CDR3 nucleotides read TGTGCCAGCAGCCTCACCCGCAGGGGGACTAGTCTCGATGAGCAGTTCTTC. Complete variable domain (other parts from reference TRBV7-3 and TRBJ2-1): GAGVSQTPSNKVTEKGKYVELRCDPISGHTALYWYRQSLGQGPEFLIYFQGTGAADDSGLPNDRFFAVRPEGSVSTLKIQRTERGDSAVYLCASSLTRRGTSLDEQFFGPGTRLTVL.

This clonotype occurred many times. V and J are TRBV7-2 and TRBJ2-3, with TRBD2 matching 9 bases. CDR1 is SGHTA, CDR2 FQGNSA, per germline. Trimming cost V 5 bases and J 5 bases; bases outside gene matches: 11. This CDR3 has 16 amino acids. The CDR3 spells CASSPLAGGPGDTQYF. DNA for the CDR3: TGTGCCAGCAGCCCGCTGGCGGGGGGGCCAGGAGATACGCAGTATTTT.

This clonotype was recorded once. CDR3 residues: CSARYFRGFLSYEQYF. CDR3 nucleotide sequence: TGCAGTGCTAGGTACTTCCGGGGATTCCTCTCCTACGAGCAGTACTTC. The chain links TRBV20-1 to TRBJ2-7, with D perhaps matching TRBD2 (5 bases). The CDR3 spans 16 residues. CDR1 and CDR2 (germline): DFQATT, SNEGSKA (reference sequence). V lost 3 bases to trimming and J lost 0 bases, with 18 bases between them.

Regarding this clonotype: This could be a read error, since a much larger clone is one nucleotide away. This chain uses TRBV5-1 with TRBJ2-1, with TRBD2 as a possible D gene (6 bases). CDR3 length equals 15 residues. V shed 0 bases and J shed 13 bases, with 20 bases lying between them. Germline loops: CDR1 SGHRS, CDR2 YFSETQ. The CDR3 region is CASSLDPGVGETQFF. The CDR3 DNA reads TGCGCCAGCAGCTTGGATCCGGGGGTCGGGGAGACCCAGTTCTTC.

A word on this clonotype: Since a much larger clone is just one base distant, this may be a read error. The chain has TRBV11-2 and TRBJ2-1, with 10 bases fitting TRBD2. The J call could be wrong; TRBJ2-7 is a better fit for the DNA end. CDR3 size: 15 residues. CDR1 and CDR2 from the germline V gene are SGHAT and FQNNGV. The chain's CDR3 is CASGRTSGVYNEQYF. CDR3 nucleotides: TGTGCCAGCGGCCGGACTAGCGGCGTTTACAATGAGCAGTACTTC.

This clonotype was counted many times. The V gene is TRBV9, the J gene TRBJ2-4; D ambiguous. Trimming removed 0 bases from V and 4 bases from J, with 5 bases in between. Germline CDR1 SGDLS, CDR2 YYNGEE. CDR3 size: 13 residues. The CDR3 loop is CASSVDPKNIQYF. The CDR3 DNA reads TGTGCCAGCAGCGTAGACCCAAAAAACATTCAGTACTTC.

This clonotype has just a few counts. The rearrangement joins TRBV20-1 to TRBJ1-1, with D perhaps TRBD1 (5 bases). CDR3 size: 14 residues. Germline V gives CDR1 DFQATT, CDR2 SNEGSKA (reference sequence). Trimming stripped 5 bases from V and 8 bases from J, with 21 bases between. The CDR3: CSAPLLDRTREAFF. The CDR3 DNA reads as TGCAGTGCTCCCCTTCTAGACAGAACCAGAGAAGCTTTCTTT.

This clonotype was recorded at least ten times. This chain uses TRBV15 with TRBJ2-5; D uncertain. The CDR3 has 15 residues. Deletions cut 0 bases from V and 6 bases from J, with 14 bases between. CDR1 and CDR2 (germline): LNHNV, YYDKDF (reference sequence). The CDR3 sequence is CATSRDTGLSKTQYF. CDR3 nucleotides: TGTGCCACCAGCAGAGATACGGGCCTGAGCAAGACCCAGTACTTC.

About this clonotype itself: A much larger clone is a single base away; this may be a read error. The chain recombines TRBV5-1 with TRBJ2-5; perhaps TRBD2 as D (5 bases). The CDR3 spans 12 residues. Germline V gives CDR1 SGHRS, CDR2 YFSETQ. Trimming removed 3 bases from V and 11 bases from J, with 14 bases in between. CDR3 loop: CASSSTTNEQYF. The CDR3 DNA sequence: TGCGCCAGCAGCTCAACGACTAATGAGCAGTACTTC.

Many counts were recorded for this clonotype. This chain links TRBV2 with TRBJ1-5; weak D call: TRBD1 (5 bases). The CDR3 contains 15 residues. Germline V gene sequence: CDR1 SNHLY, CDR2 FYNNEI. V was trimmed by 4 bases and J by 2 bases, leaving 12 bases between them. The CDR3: CASSARDGGNQPQHF. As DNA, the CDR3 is TGTGCCAGCAGTGCAAGGGACGGAGGCAATCAGCCCCAGCATTTT. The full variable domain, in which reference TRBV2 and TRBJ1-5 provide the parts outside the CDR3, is EPEVTQTPSHQVTQMGQEVILRCVPISNHLYFYWYRQILGQKVEFLVSFYNNEISEKSEIFDDQFSVERPDGSNFTLKIRSTKLEDSAMYFCASSARDGGNQPQHFGDGTRLSIL.

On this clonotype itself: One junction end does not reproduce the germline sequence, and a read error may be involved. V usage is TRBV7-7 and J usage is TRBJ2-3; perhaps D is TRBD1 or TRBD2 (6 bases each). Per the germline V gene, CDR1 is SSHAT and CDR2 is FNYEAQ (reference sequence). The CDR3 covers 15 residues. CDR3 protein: CASSLGDGGGDTQYF. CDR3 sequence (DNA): TGTGCTAGCAGCTTAGGTGACGGGGGCGGCGATACGCAGTATTTT. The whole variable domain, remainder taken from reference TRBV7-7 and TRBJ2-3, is GAGVSQSPRYKVTKRGQDVTLRCDPISSHATLYWYQQALGQGPEFLTYFNYEAQPDKSGLPSDRFSAERPEGSISTLTIQRTEQRDSAMYRCASSLGDGGGDTQYFGPGTRLTVL.

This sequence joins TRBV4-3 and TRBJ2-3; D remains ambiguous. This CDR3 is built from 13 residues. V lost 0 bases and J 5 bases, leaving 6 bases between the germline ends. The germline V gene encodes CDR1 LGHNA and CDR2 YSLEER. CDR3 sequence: CASSQDPEDTQYF. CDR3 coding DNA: TGCGCCAGCAGCCAAGATCCGGAAGATACGCAGTATTTT.

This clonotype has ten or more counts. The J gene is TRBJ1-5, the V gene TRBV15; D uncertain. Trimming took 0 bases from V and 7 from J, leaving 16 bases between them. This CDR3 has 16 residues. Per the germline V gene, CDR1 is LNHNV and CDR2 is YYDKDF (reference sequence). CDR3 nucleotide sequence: TGTGCCACCAGCAGAGATAATAGGAAAAGCGGACAGCCCCAGCATTTT. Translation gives CATSRDNRKSGQPQHF.

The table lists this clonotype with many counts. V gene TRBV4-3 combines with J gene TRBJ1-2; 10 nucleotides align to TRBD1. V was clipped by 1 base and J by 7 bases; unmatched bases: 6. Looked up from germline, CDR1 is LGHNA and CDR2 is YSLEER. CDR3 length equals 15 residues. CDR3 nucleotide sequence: TGCGCCAGCAGCCAAGCGGCGACAGGGGGCTTTGGCTACACCTTC. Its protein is CASSQAATGGFGYTF.

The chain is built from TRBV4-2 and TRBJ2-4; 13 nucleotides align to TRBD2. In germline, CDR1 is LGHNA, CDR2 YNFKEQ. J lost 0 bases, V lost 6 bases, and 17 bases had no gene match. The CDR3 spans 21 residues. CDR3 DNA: TGTGCCAGCAGTCCCCGGACTAGCGGGGGAAGTGGGCTTGTAGCCAAAAACATTCAGTACTTC. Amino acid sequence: CASSPRTSGGSGLVAKNIQYF.

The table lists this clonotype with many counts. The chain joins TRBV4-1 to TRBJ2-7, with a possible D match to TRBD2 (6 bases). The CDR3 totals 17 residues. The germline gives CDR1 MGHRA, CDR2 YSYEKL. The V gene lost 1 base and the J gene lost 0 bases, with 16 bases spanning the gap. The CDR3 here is CASSQVGPGGASYEQYF. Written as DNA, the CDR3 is TGCGCCAGCAGCCAAGTAGGACCCGGCGGGGCCTCCTACGAGCAGTACTTC.

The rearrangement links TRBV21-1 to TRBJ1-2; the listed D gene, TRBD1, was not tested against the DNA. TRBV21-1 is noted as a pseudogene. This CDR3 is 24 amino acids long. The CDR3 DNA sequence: TGTGCCAGCAGCAAAGTCCCCACAGGGACAGCTATTAGGCCATCCAAGCTCGTCACCTTCGGCTACACCTTC. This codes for CASSKVPTGTAIRPSKLVTFGYTF.

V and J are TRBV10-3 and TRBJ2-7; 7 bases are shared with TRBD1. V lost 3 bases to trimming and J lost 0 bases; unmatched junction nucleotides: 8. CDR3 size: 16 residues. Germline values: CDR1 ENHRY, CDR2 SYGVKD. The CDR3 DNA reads TGTGCCATCAGTGACGAACAGGGGTCGAGCTCCTACGAGCAGTACTTC. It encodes CAISDEQGSSSYEQYF.

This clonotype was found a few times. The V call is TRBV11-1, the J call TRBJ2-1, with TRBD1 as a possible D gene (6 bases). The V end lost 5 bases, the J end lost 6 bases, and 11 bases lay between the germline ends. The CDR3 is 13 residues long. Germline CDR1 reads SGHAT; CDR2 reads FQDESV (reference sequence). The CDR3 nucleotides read TGTGCCAGCAGCCAGGGGCTAACCAATGAGCAGTTCTTC. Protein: CASSQGLTNEQFF.

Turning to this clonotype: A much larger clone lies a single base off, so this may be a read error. CDR3: CASSSLAGQGRRGYTF. CDR3 bases: TGTGCCAGCAGTTCCCTGGCGGGACAGGGGAGAAGAGGCTACACCTTC. This chain links TRBV12-3 or TRBV12-4 with TRBJ1-2, with 10 bases matching TRBD1. CDR3 size: 16 residues. With V trimmed by 4 bases and J by 8 bases, 13 bases remained unmatched.